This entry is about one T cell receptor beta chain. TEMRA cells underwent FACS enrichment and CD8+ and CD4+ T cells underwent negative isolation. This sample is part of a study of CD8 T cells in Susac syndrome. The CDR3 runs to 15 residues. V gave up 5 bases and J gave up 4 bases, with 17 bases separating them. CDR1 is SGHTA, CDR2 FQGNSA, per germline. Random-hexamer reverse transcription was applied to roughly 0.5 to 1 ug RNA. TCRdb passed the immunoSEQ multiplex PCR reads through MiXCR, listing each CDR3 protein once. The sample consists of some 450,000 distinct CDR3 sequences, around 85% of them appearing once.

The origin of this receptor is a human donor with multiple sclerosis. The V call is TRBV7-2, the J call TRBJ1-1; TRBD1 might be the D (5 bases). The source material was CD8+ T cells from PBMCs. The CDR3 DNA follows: TGTGCCAGCAGCCCCGGGTGGCAGGGCGGCACTGAAGCTTTCTTT. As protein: CASSPGWQGGTEAFF.